The 22 T cell receptor beta chains below all came from one sample that was sequenced in a study of Ad26.COV2.S vaccination and SARS-CoV-2 variants. Clones were sequenced by immunoSEQ multiplex PCR, and TCRdb holds only the in-frame ones, with some missing. Here the sample spans hundreds of thousands of clones, roughly 84% being singletons. Stated treatment: roughly 18 received Ad26.COV2.S at low or high dose, single or two shots; about 5 received placebo; per-sample allocation not given. Sampling was done on day 63 after the first vaccine or placebo injection. The sequencing here drew on peripheral blood, taken in a trial of Ad26.COV2.S vaccine versus placebo. The receptors were gathered from a person aged 18-60 years who received the Ad26.COV2.S COVID-19 vaccine or a placebo.

V is TRBV20-1 and J is TRBJ2-1; D call uncertain. Per the germline V gene, CDR1 is DFQATT and CDR2 is SNEGSKA (reference sequence). CDR3 length: 13 amino acids. Trimming shortened V by 3 bases and J by 8 bases, and 14 bases separated the two germline ends. The chain's CDR3 is CSASSLVDDEQFF. CDR3 bases: TGCAGTGCTAGTTCTCTAGTGGATGATGAGCAGTTCTTC.

The rearrangement links TRBV15 to TRBJ2-7; a possible D gene is TRBD1 (5 bases). The CDR3 has 15 residues. In germline, CDR1 is LNHNV, CDR2 YYDKDF (reference sequence). The V end was cut by 0 bases, the J end by 0 bases, with 9 bases between. CDR3 sequence (DNA): TGTGCCACCAGCAGAGAGGGGCCTAACTCCTACGAGCAGTACTTC. Translating gives CATSREGPNSYEQYF.

J is TRBJ1-5 and V is TRBV6-5; D gene uncertain. CDR1 is MNHEY, CDR2 SVGAGI, per germline. V lost 2 bases and J 3 bases, leaving 5 bases between the germline ends. CDR3 length equals 13 residues. The CDR3 nucleotides read TGTGCCAGCAGTTACAGGGACAATCAGCCCCAGCATTTT. Protein sequence: CASSYRDNQPQHF.

The chain joins TRBV5-6 to TRBJ1-1; D remains ambiguous. This CDR3 contains 16 residues. V was cut by 0 bases and J by 2 bases, with 14 bases left in between. CDR1 is SGHDT and CDR2 is YYEEEE in the germline V gene. DNA for the CDR3: TGTGCCAGCAGCTTGGATACTGGGCACATTAACACTGAAGCTTTCTTT. This gives the protein CASSLDTGHINTEAFF.

This chain joins TRBV3-1 (or the pseudogene TRBV3-2) and TRBJ2-1; D not certain. This CDR3 contains 15 residues. V dropped 0 bases and J dropped 10 bases, with 16 bases sitting between them. Germline-derived CDR1 and CDR2 are LGHDT and YNNKEL (reference sequence). The CDR3 sequence: CASSQDPQQLREQFF. CDR3 bases: TGTGCCAGCAGCCAAGATCCCCAGCAGCTCCGGGAGCAGTTCTTC.

Of note for this clone: Other DNA sequences in this specimen translate into the identical CDR3. CDR3 region: CASSLAGGGTGELFF. CDR3 nucleotides: TGTGCCAGCAGCTTAGCGGGAGGGGGTACCGGGGAGCTGTTTTTT. This rearrangement joins TRBV7-2 to TRBJ2-2; possible D gene TRBD2, 7 bases. V lost 0 bases to trimming and J lost 5 bases, with 10 bases between them. There are 15 residues in the CDR3. Germline values: CDR1 SGHTA, CDR2 FQGNSA.

CDR3 DNA sequence: TGTGCCAGCAGTTTAGACGGGCCTGGTAGCAATCAGCCCCAGCATTTT. Encoded protein: CASSLDGPGSNQPQHF. The chain joins TRBV6-5 to TRBJ1-5; D is unresolved. Germline assignment: CDR1 MNHEY and CDR2 SVGAGI. The length of the CDR3 is 16 residues. The ends were cut back, 4 bases at V and 0 bases at J, with 13 bases in the middle.

This chain links TRBV5-4 with TRBJ1-1; D is perhaps TRBD1 (6 bases). Germline assignment: CDR1 SGHNT and CDR2 YYREEE (reference sequence). CDR3 size: 12 residues. Deletions cut 3 bases from V and 11 bases from J, with 14 bases between. DNA for the CDR3: TGTGCCAGCAGCTGGGATAGGGGGGTGGCTTTCTTT. This sequence encodes CASSWDRGVAFF.

V is TRBV5-4 and J is TRBJ2-7; 9 bases fit TRBD1. CDR1 SGHNT and CDR2 YYREEE come from the germline V gene (reference sequence). The ends lost 4 bases at V and 7 bases at J; junction bases unmatched: 9. This CDR3 region has 14 residues. CDR3 residues: CASSAKQGAREQYF. Here the CDR3 DNA reads TGTGCCAGCAGCGCAAAACAGGGGGCGCGAGAGCAGTACTTC.

V usage is TRBV19 and J usage is TRBJ1-4, with D perhaps matching TRBD1 (6 bases). The V end was cut by 5 bases, the J end by 3 bases, with 10 bases between. Germline V gene data show CDR1 as LNHDA and CDR2 as SQIVND (reference sequence). This CDR3 is built from 14 residues. CDR3 nucleotide sequence: TGTGCCAGTAGTTCCAGGGGTTCTAATGAAAAACTGTTTTTT. Translating it yields CASSSRGSNEKLFF.

This sequence joins TRBV18 and TRBJ1-2; D possibly corresponds to TRBD1 (6 bases). In germline, CDR1 is KGHSH, CDR2 LQKENI. The V end was cut by 4 bases, the J end by 1 base, with 10 bases between. The CDR3 extends over 14 amino acids. The CDR3, as DNA: TGTGCCAGCTCACTCGGGGGCCTTAACTATGGCTACACCTTC. Amino acids: CASSLGGLNYGYTF.

This clone occurred a few times. J is TRBJ1-1 and V is TRBV9, with D hard to call. Trimming took off 4 bases at V and 0 bases at J, with 10 bases between the two ends. Germline assignment: CDR1 SGDLS and CDR2 YYNGEE. This CDR3 is built from 14 residues. The CDR3 coding sequence is TGTGCCAGCAGCCCAGGACCGTTGAACACTGAAGCTTTCTTT. It codes for CASSPGPLNTEAFF.

To note about this clone: A junction boundary mismatches the germline segment, possibly from a read error. The rearrangement uses TRBV5-5 and TRBJ1-5, with a weak D call TRBD1 (6 bases). The CDR3 is 16 amino acids. Germline-derived CDR1 and CDR2 are SGHKS and YYEKEE (reference sequence). As DNA, the CDR3 is TGTGCCAGCCGCTTGGGGGGGGGCCGTAGCAATCAGCCCCAGCATTTT. Translating it yields CASRLGGGRSNQPQHF.

CDR3 nucleotides: TGTGCCAGCAAGAGGGGGCAAGAGACCCAGTACTTC. Translating it yields CASKRGQETQYF. The chain links TRBV2 to TRBJ2-5, with D tentatively TRBD1 (6 bases). The germline V gene encodes CDR1 SNHLY and CDR2 FYNNEI. Trimming removed 7 bases from V and 2 bases from J, with 8 bases in between. The CDR3 is made up of 12 amino acids.

The rearrangement uses TRBV12-3 or TRBV12-4 and TRBJ2-2; D is ambiguous. CDR3 length: 13 amino acids. Trimming cost V 3 bases and J 10 bases, with 12 bases left between them. The CDR3 loop is CASSFGPRPELFF. The CDR3 nucleotides are TGTGCCAGCAGTTTTGGGCCCCGCCCGGAGCTGTTTTTT.

This chain uses TRBV5-4 with TRBJ2-5; 7 bases map to TRBD2. The germline V gene has CDR1 SGHNT and CDR2 YYREEE (reference sequence). V lost 4 bases to trimming and J lost 2 bases; unmatched junction nucleotides: 8. This CDR3 has 15 amino acids. The CDR3 nucleotides read TGTGCCAGCAGCCAGACTAGCACAAAACAAGAGACCCAGTACTTC. It translates to CASSQTSTKQETQYF.

The table lists this clone with a few counts. The V call is TRBV4-3, the J call TRBJ1-1; TRBD1 matches at 7 bases. Trimming at V came to 3 bases and at J to 11 bases, leaving 9 bases not matched to a gene. The germline V gene encodes CDR1 LGHNA and CDR2 YSLEER. The CDR3 contains 13 residues. CDR3 nucleotide sequence: TGCGCCAGCAGCCAGGGGGGGACAGCTCCCGCTTTCTTT. This translates into CASSQGGTAPAFF.

The chain carries TRBV2 and TRBJ2-7; TRBD2 agrees at 7 bases. J lost 6 bases, V lost 11 bases, and 7 bases had no gene match. Germline lookup yields CDR1 SNHLY and CDR2 FYNNEI. The CDR3 covers 11 residues. The CDR3 is CAWGGVSEQYF. The CDR3 coding sequence is TGTGCCTGGGGGGGGGTATCCGAGCAGTACTTC.

The rearrangement joins TRBV7-9 to TRBJ2-7; D unclear. V lost 3 bases, J lost 2 bases, and 8 bases lay in between. CDR3 length equals 13 residues. Germline V gene sequence: CDR1 SEHNR, CDR2 FQNEAQ (reference sequence). The CDR3 region is CASSFDTAYEQYF. The CDR3 nucleotides read TGTGCCAGCAGCTTCGACACAGCCTACGAGCAGTACTTC.

This chain links TRBV27 with TRBJ2-2; D is possibly TRBD2 (6 bases). Germline CDR1 and CDR2: MNHEY and SMNVEV (reference sequence). V lost 0 bases and J 4 bases, leaving 12 bases between the germline ends. The CDR3 spans 16 residues. The CDR3 is CASSLSEGQGTGELFF. CDR3 nucleotides: TGTGCCAGCAGTTTATCGGAGGGTCAGGGCACCGGGGAGCTGTTTTTT.

The chain joins TRBV30 to TRBJ2-7; D is perhaps TRBD1 or TRBD2 (5 bases each). This CDR3 spans 14 amino acids. Trimming cost V 0 bases and J 7 bases, with 16 bases left between them. The germline V gene has CDR1 GTSNPN and CDR2 SVGIG (reference sequence). The CDR3 is CAWSVDFSEGEQYF. CDR3 DNA sequence: TGTGCCTGGAGTGTAGACTTTTCAGAGGGGGAGCAGTACTTC.

V gene TRBV24-1 combines with J gene TRBJ2-1; 7 nucleotides match TRBD1. Looked up from germline, CDR1 is KGHDR and CDR2 is SFDVKD. The V gene end was trimmed by 5 bases and the J gene end by 5 bases; junction bases not matched to a gene: 8. This CDR3 comprises 15 residues. The CDR3 sequence: CATSGSRGKDNEQFF. The CDR3 DNA reads TGTGCCACCAGTGGGTCCAGGGGGAAGGACAATGAGCAGTTCTTC.